This TCR beta chain emerged from a study of regulatory T cells in long-lasting Graves disease. About the study: Prior antithyroid drug treatment in newly diagnosed Graves' patients lasted under 3 months. Overall study results and limits: Patients with persistent disease showed a bias toward TRBV28, TRBJ1-2 and TRBJ2-5.

Time point described: newly diagnosed GD, antithyroid drugs for less than 3 months. The TCR library used RNA extracted from PBMCs. Sequencing libraries for TCR beta were prepared with iRepertoire HTBI primers and Arm-PCR of CDR3 regions. TCRdb called the multiplex PCR reads again in MiXCR, with one record for every CDR3 protein. The sample has 400,000 to 500,000 distinct CDR3 sequences, 15% seen once. V lost 3 bases, J lost 10 bases, and 10 bases lay in between. This CDR3 contains 12 residues. Germline-derived CDR1 and CDR2 are SGHAT and FQNNGV. Regarding this clonotype: Its target is not known.

This sample was also put to use in a study of T cells in Graves' hyperthyroidism and ophthalmopathy. From that report: The TCR CDR3 was amplified in a first-round RT-PCR using the HTBI primer set.

The sequence was obtained from a woman in her twenties or thirties with Graves disease. The specimen was peripheral blood mononuclear cells (PBMCs), collected at new diagnosis, from a patient treated with antithyroid drugs. The genes are TRBV11-2 and TRBJ2-1; D uncertain. The CDR3 reads CASSLNLGEQFF. The DNA of the CDR3 is TGTGCCAGCAGCTTGAATTTGGGGGAGCAGTTCTTC.